The next 29 T cell receptor beta chains were all read from a single sample in a study of T cell repertoires in cytomegalovirus infection. TCRdb fed the reads into MiXCR, producing one record per CDR3 protein. In the table there are 250,000 or so distinct CDR3 sequences, less than 9.5% of which are singletons. Material for sequencing was PBMCs. Receptors originate from a human donor in good health (CMV status not recorded). Some clones in this sample may be carry-over from other donors' samples.

V is TRBV11-2 and J is TRBJ2-6, with TRBD2 identical over 11 bases. The J segment lost 0 bases and the V segment lost 6 bases, leaving 13 bases of the junction unmatched. The CDR3 totals 20 residues. From germline, CDR1 is SGHAT and CDR2 FQNNGV. CDR3: CASRFKSAGLAASGANVLTF. Written as DNA, the CDR3 is TGTGCCAGCAGATTCAAAAGCGCGGGACTAGCGGCCTCTGGGGCCAACGTCCTGACTTTC.

This clonotype was found many times. The rearrangement joins TRBV7-2 to TRBJ2-7; 13 nucleotides line up with TRBD2. Per the germline V gene, CDR1 is SGHTA and CDR2 is FQGNSA. This CDR3 contains 15 residues. V shed 3 bases and J 6 bases; nucleotides not matched to a gene: 5. The CDR3 nucleotides read TGTGCCAGCAGCTTTGGACTAGCGGGAGCGAGCGAGCAGTACTTC. This encodes CASSFGLAGASEQYF.

J is TRBJ1-6 and V is TRBV5-1, with 8 bases aligning to TRBD1. J gave up 7 bases and V 4 bases, and 13 bases lay outside the gene matches. The germline gives CDR1 SGHRS, CDR2 YFSETQ. This CDR3 spans 17 amino acids. For the CDR3, the DNA is TGCGCCAGCAGCCGAATTCCAGGACAGGGCGGAAATTCACCCCTCCACTTT. Residues: CASSRIPGQGGNSPLHF. The complete variable domain, with remaining parts taken from reference TRBV5-1 and TRBJ1-6, reads KAGVTQTPRYLIKTRGQQVTLSCSPISGHRSVSWYQQTPGQGLQFLFEYFSETQRNKGNFPGRFSGRQFSNSRSEMNVSTLELGDSALYLCASSRIPGQGGNSPLHFGNGTRLTVT.

The chain carries TRBV27 and TRBJ1-6, with 10 positions matching TRBD1. CDR1 and CDR2 (germline): MNHEY, SMNVEV (reference sequence). The CDR3 covers 15 residues. The V and J ends lost 5 bases and 9 bases, in that order; junction bases with no gene match: 7. The CDR3: CASSGRQGASSPLHF. The CDR3 region has the DNA TGTGCCAGCAGTGGGAGACAGGGGGCGTCTTCACCCCTCCACTTT.

The CDR3 spells CASSPGNRRGETQYF. CDR3 sequence (DNA): TGCGCCAGCAGCCCTGGGAATCGCAGGGGAGAGACCCAGTACTTC. This chain links TRBV4-3 with TRBJ2-5; D may be TRBD1 (6 bases). V lost 4 bases, J lost 4 bases, and 16 bases lay in between. CDR1 is LGHNA, CDR2 YSLEER, per germline. There are 15 residues in the CDR3.

This clonotype was observed at least ten times. The chain carries TRBV9 and TRBJ2-5; no reliable D call. CDR1 is SGDLS, CDR2 YYNGEE, per germline. The germline V and J ends were trimmed by 0 bases and 1 base, with 7 bases remaining between them. The CDR3 runs 14 residues. The DNA of the CDR3 is TGTGCCAGCAGCGTAGCACCCAGCCAAGAGACCCAGTACTTC. Translating it yields CASSVAPSQETQYF.

In its sample, this clonotype was seen a few times. The chain has TRBV5-1 and TRBJ2-5, with D possibly TRBD2 on 6 matching bases. The CDR3 covers 14 residues. The V gene lost 7 bases and the J gene lost 4 bases, with 17 bases spanning the gap. Germline V gene sequence: CDR1 SGHRS, CDR2 YFSETQ. The CDR3 DNA sequence: TGCGCCAGCTCCCCCGGGGGTACCGCAGAGACCCAGTACTTC. It translates to CASSPGGTAETQYF.

The V and J genes are TRBV12-3 or TRBV12-4 and TRBJ1-4; unclear D gene. The V end was cut by 4 bases, the J end by 6 bases, with 9 bases between. CDR3 length: 13 residues. CDR3 bases: TGTGCCAGCAGTTATTATCCGGATGAAAAACTGTTTTTT. Protein sequence: CASSYYPDEKLFF.

The rearrangement links TRBV27 to TRBJ1-5; tentative D call: TRBD1 (5 bases). This CDR3 region has 16 residues. V shed 6 bases and J shed 1 base, with 16 bases lying between them. CDR1 and CDR2 (germline): MNHEY, SMNVEV (reference sequence). The CDR3 DNA reads as TGTGCCAGCAGGAATAAAGGGGTTTTAAGCAATCAGCCCCAGCATTTT. Protein: CASRNKGVLSNQPQHF.

This clonotype has a count of ten or more. This rearrangement joins TRBV7-8 to TRBJ2-7; D possibly corresponds to TRBD2 (6 bases). Germline values: CDR1 SGHVS, CDR2 FQNEAQ. There are 13 residues in the CDR3. V was shortened by 1 base and J by 4 bases, with 8 bases between the two germline ends. The CDR3 loop reads CASSLVGTYEQYF. CDR3 bases: TGTGCCAGCAGCTTAGTTGGGACTTACGAGCAGTACTTC.

DNA for the CDR3: TGCAGTGCTACCCCCCACAGAACCAATCAGCCCCAGCATTTT. Its translation is CSATPHRTNQPQHF. This sequence joins TRBV20-1 and TRBJ1-5; D unclear. V lost 4 bases to trimming and J lost 3 bases, with 13 bases between them. Germline V gene lookup returns CDR1 DFQATT and CDR2 SNEGSKA (reference sequence). This CDR3 has 14 residues.

The chain has TRBV12-5 and TRBJ1-1; maybe TRBD1 (6 bases). Germline assignment: CDR1 LGHNT and CDR2 FRNRAP. The germline V and J ends were trimmed by 7 bases and 6 bases, with 12 bases remaining between them. This CDR3 comprises 12 residues. The CDR3: CASAIGTSEAFF. The CDR3 region has the DNA TGTGCTAGTGCCATCGGGACATCTGAAGCTTTCTTT.

This chain links TRBV19 with TRBJ2-3; a weak D match, TRBD2 (6 bases). V was cut by 7 bases and J by 0 bases, with 17 bases left in between. The CDR3 loop spans 16 amino acids. CDR1 and CDR2 from the germline V gene are LNHDA and SQIVND (reference sequence). The CDR3 region is CASTRSGGWSTDTQYF. The CDR3 coding sequence is TGTGCCAGTACCCGATCCGGGGGATGGAGCACAGATACGCAGTATTTT.

In nucleotides, the CDR3 is TGTGCCAGCAGCCACACTGGCTGGAACACTGAAGCTTTCTTT. The encoded protein is CASSHTGWNTEAFF. J is TRBJ1-1 and V is TRBV12-3 or TRBV12-4; D gene unclear. The CDR3 runs 14 residues. Trimming took off 6 bases at V and 1 base at J, with 12 bases between the two ends.

A few counts support this clonotype. The chain links TRBV4-2 to TRBJ1-2; TRBD1 agrees at 8 bases. The CDR3 consists of 16 residues. Germline V gives CDR1 LGHNA, CDR2 YNFKEQ. Unmatched junction bases numbered 9, after V lost 1 base and J lost 5 bases. This CDR3 reads CASSQVGTGGGYGYTF. In nucleotides, the CDR3 is TGTGCCAGCAGCCAAGTGGGGACAGGCGGGGGGTATGGCTACACCTTC.

The CDR3 coding sequence is TGCAGCGGGGGTTCCGGACGTATCACAGATACGCAGTATTTT. It translates to CSGGSGRITDTQYF. V is TRBV29-1 and J is TRBJ2-3; D gene ambiguous. The CDR3 loop spans 14 amino acids. Germline CDR1 SQVTM, CDR2 ANQGSEA. V was pared by 7 bases and J by 2 bases, with 16 bases between.

The gene calls are TRBV12-3 or TRBV12-4 and TRBJ1-5; D possibly corresponds to TRBD1 (5 bases). Trimming left V 2 bases short and J 5 bases short, with 7 bases between. This CDR3 contains 13 residues. The CDR3 nucleotides read TGTGCCAGCAGTTTAAGGGACCATCAGCCCCAGCATTTT. It encodes CASSLRDHQPQHF.

This clonotype occurred many times. The chain combines TRBV28 with TRBJ2-7; D tentatively fits TRBD1 or TRBD2 (7 bases each). The V end was cut by 10 bases, the J end by 2 bases, with 15 bases between. In germline, CDR1 is MDHEN, CDR2 SYDVKM. This CDR3 contains 13 residues. Written as DNA, the CDR3 is TGTGCCACAGGGGGGGCCGGACCCTACGAGCAGTACTTC. It yields the protein CATGGAGPYEQYF.

This clonotype was observed a few times. The chain has TRBV7-9 and TRBJ2-1; 15 positions match TRBD2. Germline CDR1 and CDR2: SEHNR and FQNEAQ (reference sequence). The trim removed 5 bases at V and 9 bases at J, leaving 14 bases unmatched. The CDR3 contains 18 residues. DNA of the CDR3: TGTGCCAGCAGCCTCGGACTAGCGGGGGGGCAACTCGTAGGTGAGCAGTTCTTC. It translates to CASSLGLAGGQLVGEQFF. The full variable domain, with the rest looked up from reference TRBV7-9 and TRBJ2-1, is DTGVSQNPRHKITKRGQNVTFRCDPISEHNRLYWYRQTLGQGPEFLTYFQNEAQLEKSRLLSDRFSAERPKGSFSTLEIQRTEQGDSAMYLCASSLGLAGGQLVGEQFFGPGTRLTVL.

This clonotype came up a few times. The rearrangement joins TRBV19 to TRBJ2-1; 9 bases fit TRBD2. V lost 7 bases, J lost 0 bases, and 7 bases stayed unmatched. CDR1 is LNHDA and CDR2 is SQIVND in the germline V gene (reference sequence). The CDR3 runs to 16 residues. CDR3 sequence (DNA): TGTGCCAGTAAACTAGCGGGCTTTAGCTCCTACAATGAGCAGTTCTTC. This sequence encodes CASKLAGFSSYNEQFF.

There are many counts of this clonotype. The chain links TRBV12-3 or TRBV12-4 to TRBJ1-5; TRBD1 is a possible D gene (5 bases). This CDR3 spans 15 amino acids. V lost 7 bases to trimming and J lost 3 bases, with 16 bases between them. The CDR3, as DNA: TGTGCCAGCACCCTGGGGCAGGGCAACAATCAGCCCCAGCATTTT. It codes for CASTLGQGNNQPQHF.

The sample holds a few counts of this clonotype. The rearrangement joins TRBV13 to TRBJ2-3; D may be TRBD2 (5 bases). From germline, CDR1 is PRHDT and CDR2 FYEKMQ (reference sequence). This CDR3 contains 15 residues. Trimming removed 5 bases at V and 2 bases at J, with 14 bases between. The CDR3 region is CASSLKLEATDTQYF. CDR3 nucleotides: TGTGCCAGCAGCCTCAAACTAGAAGCCACAGATACGCAGTATTTT.

This rearrangement joins TRBV20-1 to TRBJ2-3, with TRBD2 matching over 8 bases. Germline V gives CDR1 DFQATT, CDR2 SNEGSKA (reference sequence). The CDR3 spans 14 residues. Losses at the gene ends were 4 bases for V and 5 bases for J; bases not matched to a gene: 8. CDR3 bases: TGCAGTGCTACCGGGACTAGGGTTGGAGATACGCAGTATTTT. Translating gives CSATGTRVGDTQYF.

This clonotype was seen many times. V is TRBV12-3 or TRBV12-4 and J is TRBJ1-5; D not resolved. V shed 4 bases and J shed 5 bases, with 6 bases lying between them. The CDR3 extends over 12 amino acids. CDR3 in DNA: TGTGCCAGCAGTTACACCGATCAGCCCCAGCATTTT. This sequence encodes CASSYTDQPQHF.

This clonotype was observed a handful of times. The rearrangement uses TRBV5-1 and TRBJ2-7; TRBD1 matches 8 bases. Germline V gene sequence: CDR1 SGHRS, CDR2 YFSETQ. V lost 6 bases and J lost 5; bases outside the gene matches: 13. This CDR3 has 15 residues. This CDR3 is CASTRGSGGFDEQYF. CDR3 DNA sequence: TGCGCCAGCACCCGGGGGTCAGGGGGCTTCGACGAGCAGTACTTC.

The chain has TRBV5-1 and TRBJ2-3; D tentatively fits TRBD1 or TRBD2 (5 bases each). The germline CDR1 and CDR2 sequences are SGHRS and YFSETQ. CDR3 length: 12 residues. V shed 3 bases and J shed 7 bases, with 9 bases lying between them. The DNA for the CDR3 is TGCGCCAGCAGCTCGGGGCAGTATACGCAGTATTTT. The encoded protein is CASSSGQYTQYF.

This clonotype has a count of ten or more. The J gene is TRBJ1-2, the V gene TRBV11-3; D not certain. Germline assignment: CDR1 SGHNT and CDR2 YENEEA. The CDR3 covers 15 residues. Trimming shortened V by 0 bases and J by 4 bases, and 12 bases separated the two germline ends. This CDR3 reads CASSLDKWGGYGYTF. CDR3 nucleotides: TGTGCCAGCAGCTTAGACAAGTGGGGAGGCTATGGCTACACCTTC.

This clonotype was observed at least ten times. V gene TRBV7-2 combines with J gene TRBJ1-5; maybe TRBD1 (6 bases). This CDR3 spans 15 amino acids. V was shortened by 5 bases and J by 1 base, with 12 bases between the two germline ends. The germline V gene encodes CDR1 SGHTA and CDR2 FQGNSA. The CDR3 spells CASSPPGTSNQPQHF. The CDR3 DNA follows: TGTGCCAGCAGCCCGCCCGGGACAAGCAATCAGCCCCAGCATTTT.

In this sample, this clonotype turned up many times. The chain recombines TRBV5-8 with TRBJ1-5, with 8 bases fitting TRBD1. CDR1 SGHTS and CDR2 YDEGEE come from the germline V gene. J was trimmed by 1 base and V by 4 bases; bases with no gene match: 7. The CDR3 length is 16 residues. The CDR3 region is CASSPHRGGSNQPQHF. The CDR3 DNA reads TGTGCCAGCAGCCCGCACAGGGGGGGAAGCAATCAGCCCCAGCATTTT. The full variable domain, completed using reference TRBV5-8 and TRBJ1-5, is EAGVTQSPTHLIKTRGQQATLRCSPISGHTSVYWYQQALGLGLQFLLWYDEGEERNRGNFPPRFSGRQFPNYSSELNVNALELEDSALYLCASSPHRGGSNQPQHFGDGTRLSIL.